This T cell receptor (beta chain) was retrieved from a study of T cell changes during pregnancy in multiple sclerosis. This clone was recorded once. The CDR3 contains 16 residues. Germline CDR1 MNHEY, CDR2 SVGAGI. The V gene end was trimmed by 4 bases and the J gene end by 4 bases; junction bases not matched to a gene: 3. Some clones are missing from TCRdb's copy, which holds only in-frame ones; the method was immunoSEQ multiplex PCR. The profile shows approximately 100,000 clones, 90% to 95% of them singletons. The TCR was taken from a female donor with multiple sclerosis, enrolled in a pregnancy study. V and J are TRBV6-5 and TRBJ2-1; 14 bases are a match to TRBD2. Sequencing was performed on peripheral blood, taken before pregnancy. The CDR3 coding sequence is TGTGCCAGCAGTTTGGGACTAGCGGGAGCTTACAATGAGCAGTTCTTC. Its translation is CASSLGLAGAYNEQFF.